Following are 20 T cell receptor beta chains from one sample sequenced in a study of OX40 agonist ivuxolimab in advanced cancers. Method: immunoSEQ multiplex PCR; TCRdb's copy keeps in-frame clones and lacks some. The sample contains fewer than 100,000 clones, more than 70% of which appear only once. The specimen comprised CD4+ or CD8+ T cells sorted from blood, sampled in a trial of the OX40 agonist ivuxolimab. Source of these receptors: an adult with an advanced solid tumor such as melanoma, head and neck, liver or kidney cancer.

The J gene is TRBJ1-1, the V gene TRBV10-3, with a possible D match to TRBD1 (6 bases). Germline V gene data show CDR1 as ENHRY and CDR2 as SYGVKD. Trimming shortened V by 2 bases and J by 5 bases, and 6 bases separated the two germline ends. The CDR3 runs 12 residues. The CDR3: CAISERGTEAFF. The DNA for the CDR3 is TGTGCCATCAGTGAGAGGGGGACTGAAGCTTTCTTT.

This clone was recorded only once. The rearrangement uses TRBV18 and TRBJ1-3; D is unresolved. V was shortened by 1 base and J by 0 bases, with 13 bases between the two germline ends. The germline V gene encodes CDR1 KGHSH and CDR2 LQKENI. This CDR3 is 17 amino acids long. Here the CDR3 reads CASSPQEGRSSGNTIYF. CDR3 DNA sequence: TGTGCCAGCTCACCACAGGAGGGCCGGAGCTCTGGAAACACCATATATTTT.

This clone was recorded once. The chain has TRBV27 and TRBJ1-2, with unresolved D. This CDR3 has 15 residues. Germline V CDR1 and CDR2: MNHEY, SMNVEV (reference sequence). V was clipped by 3 bases and J by 8 bases, with 19 bases between them. CDR3 nucleotides: TGTGCCAGCAGTTTTTACTCGGACCGTTTGCTCGGCTACACCTTC. Protein: CASSFYSDRLLGYTF.

The V call is TRBV7-9, the J call TRBJ1-2, with D uncertain. This CDR3 is built from 14 residues. Deletions cut 1 base from V and 1 base from J, with 7 bases between. CDR1 and CDR2 (germline): SEHNR, FQNEAQ (reference sequence). The CDR3 region has the DNA TGTGCCAGCAGCTTAGGCGTACTTAACTATGGCTACACCTTC. As protein: CASSLGVLNYGYTF.

The chain is built from TRBV11-3 and TRBJ1-2; maybe TRBD1 (6 bases). The V end lost 0 bases, the J end lost 5 bases, and 16 bases lay between the germline ends. The germline V gene has CDR1 SGHNT and CDR2 YENEEA. The CDR3 covers 16 residues. The CDR3 reads CASSLDGAGAGYGYTF. The CDR3 bases are TGTGCCAGCAGCTTAGATGGTGCAGGGGCAGGTTATGGCTACACCTTC.

CDR3 in amino acids: CASSLRAGGPNYGYTF. DNA for the CDR3: TGCGCCAGCAGCCTTCGTGCAGGGGGCCCCAACTATGGCTACACCTTC. This chain joins TRBV5-1 and TRBJ1-2; 8 bases agree with TRBD1. CDR3 length equals 16 residues. V lost 4 bases to trimming and J lost 2 bases; unmatched junction nucleotides: 10. The V gene's germline CDR1 is SGHRS and CDR2 YFSETQ.

In this sample, this clone turned up a few times. This chain connects TRBV6-1 to TRBJ2-2; D is perhaps TRBD1 (6 bases). Trimming shortened V by 7 bases and J by 9 bases, and 12 bases separated the two germline ends. Germline values: CDR1 MNHNS, CDR2 SASEGT. This CDR3 is built from 12 residues. Here the CDR3 reads CASTPQGWELFF. Written as DNA, the CDR3 is TGTGCCAGCACCCCCCAGGGGTGGGAGCTGTTTTTT.

The V call is TRBV30, the J call TRBJ1-2; TRBD1 matches at 7 bases. This CDR3 has 14 amino acids. V shed 2 bases, J shed 7 bases, and the junction held 10 bases outside the gene matches. Germline CDR1 is GTSNPN and CDR2 is SVGIG (reference sequence). The DNA for the CDR3 is TGTGCCTGGAGTTCCCTTGACAGGGTACTTGGCTACACCTTC. This codes for CAWSSLDRVLGYTF.

This clone appeared a few times. The chain has TRBV2 and TRBJ1-6; the D gene is possibly TRBD1 (5 bases). Germline V lookup: CDR1 SNHLY, CDR2 FYNNEI. V was clipped by 7 bases and J by 8 bases, with 18 bases between them. The CDR3 loop spans 15 amino acids. CDR3 bases: TGTGCCAGCAAACCACAATCAAAGACAGATTCACCCCTCCACTTT. Translated: CASKPQSKTDSPLHF.

The chain combines TRBV5-1 with TRBJ2-7, with D hard to call. Trimming took off 0 bases at V and 0 bases at J, with 10 bases between the two ends. The CDR3 spans 15 residues. Germline V gene lookup returns CDR1 SGHRS and CDR2 YFSETQ. The CDR3 sequence: CASSLGSESSYEQYF. The CDR3 DNA reads as TGCGCCAGCAGCTTGGGGTCAGAGAGCTCCTACGAGCAGTACTTC.

A single count supports this clone. V gene TRBV15 combines with J gene TRBJ2-1; tentatively, D is TRBD2 (5 bases). This CDR3 has 13 amino acids. CDR1 is LNHNV, CDR2 YYDKDF, per germline (reference sequence). Trimming cost V 4 bases and J 7 bases, with 11 bases left between them. CDR3 nucleotides: TGTGCCACCAGCACGCGTCTAGCAAATGAGCAGTTCTTC. This codes for CATSTRLANEQFF.

The rearrangement links TRBV28 to TRBJ1-2, with 7 bases identical to TRBD1. The CDR3 length is 15 residues. The V gene's germline CDR1 is MDHEN and CDR2 SYDVKM. V lost 7 bases and J lost 2; bases outside the gene matches: 10. The CDR3 DNA is TGTGCCAGCACAGAGGGGGACAGACCCAACTATGGCTACACCTTC. Protein product: CASTEGDRPNYGYTF.

The genes are TRBV25-1 and TRBJ2-7; the D gene is possibly TRBD1 (6 bases). This CDR3 spans 13 amino acids. Trimming removed 4 bases at V and 6 bases at J, with 13 bases between. Germline V gives CDR1 MGHDK, CDR2 SYGVNS. The CDR3 is CASSGTGNSEQYF. The CDR3 DNA reads as TGTGCCAGCAGTGGAACAGGGAACTCCGAGCAGTACTTC.

This sequence joins TRBV9 and TRBJ2-5; D is undetermined. CDR1 SGDLS and CDR2 YYNGEE come from the germline V gene. This CDR3 spans 13 amino acids. Deletions cut 0 bases from V and 2 bases from J, with 5 bases between. In DNA form, the CDR3 reads TGTGCCAGCAGCGTAGATTTGCAAGAGACCCAGTACTTC. It codes for CASSVDLQETQYF.

J is TRBJ2-6 and V is TRBV2, with a weak D call TRBD2 (5 bases). V was trimmed by 4 bases and J by 0 bases, leaving 10 bases between them. Germline V gene lookup returns CDR1 SNHLY and CDR2 FYNNEI. CDR3 length equals 16 residues. Here the CDR3 DNA reads TGTGCCAGCAGTGGAGGGCGGTACTCTGGGGCCAACGTCCTGACTTTC. Its translation is CASSGGRYSGANVLTF.

The CDR3 DNA reads TGTGCCAGCAGCATTACAGGGAGCGGCAATCAGCCCCAGCATTTT. Amino acid sequence: CASSITGSGNQPQHF. The chain couples TRBV7-8 to TRBJ1-5, with D possibly matching TRBD1 (6 bases). The CDR3 consists of 15 residues. The germline gives CDR1 SGHVS, CDR2 FQNEAQ. Trimming shortened V by 5 bases and J by 2 bases, and 13 bases separated the two germline ends.

The chain has TRBV2 and TRBJ2-4; a weak D match, TRBD1 (5 bases). This CDR3 comprises 12 residues. Deletions cut 6 bases from V and 8 bases from J, with 11 bases between. Germline V gives CDR1 SNHLY, CDR2 FYNNEI. The CDR3 region is CASRGASDIQYF. CDR3 DNA: TGTGCCAGCAGAGGGGCGTCGGACATTCAGTACTTC.

The V gene is TRBV5-1, the J gene TRBJ1-4, with D uncertain. Trimming took off 0 bases at V and 4 bases at J, with 10 bases between the two ends. Germline V gene lookup returns CDR1 SGHRS and CDR2 YFSETQ. This CDR3 has 15 amino acids. The CDR3 bases are TGCGCCAGCAGCTTGGCCACCGGGATTAATGAAAAACTGTTTTTT. Translated: CASSLATGINEKLFF.

J is TRBJ1-4 and V is TRBV15; D not certain. This CDR3 comprises 15 residues. V was trimmed by 1 base and J by 0 bases, leaving 6 bases between them. Germline-derived CDR1 and CDR2 are LNHNV and YYDKDF (reference sequence). The CDR3 protein is CATSRAGATNEKLFF. The CDR3 coding sequence is TGTGCCACCAGCAGAGCTGGGGCAACTAATGAAAAACTGTTTTTT.

The gene calls are TRBV19 and TRBJ2-7, with a possible D match to TRBD1 (6 bases). From germline, CDR1 is LNHDA and CDR2 SQIVND (reference sequence). V dropped 6 bases and J dropped 5 bases, with 17 bases sitting between them. This CDR3 has 14 amino acids. The CDR3 nucleotides are TGTGCCAGTAGCCCCCAACAGGGCCTGGACGAGCAGTACTTC. Amino acid sequence: CASSPQQGLDEQYF.